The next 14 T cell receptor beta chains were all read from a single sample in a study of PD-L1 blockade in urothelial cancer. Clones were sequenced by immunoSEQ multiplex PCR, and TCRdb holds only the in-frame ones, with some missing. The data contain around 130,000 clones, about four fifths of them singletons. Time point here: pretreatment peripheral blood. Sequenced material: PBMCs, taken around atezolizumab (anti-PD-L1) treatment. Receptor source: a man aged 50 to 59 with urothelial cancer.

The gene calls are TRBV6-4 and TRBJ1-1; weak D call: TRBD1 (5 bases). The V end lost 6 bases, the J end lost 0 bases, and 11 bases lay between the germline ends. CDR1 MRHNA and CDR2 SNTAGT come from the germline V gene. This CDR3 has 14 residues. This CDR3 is CASRETDMNTEAFF. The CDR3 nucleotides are TGTGCCAGCAGGGAGACGGACATGAACACTGAAGCTTTCTTT.

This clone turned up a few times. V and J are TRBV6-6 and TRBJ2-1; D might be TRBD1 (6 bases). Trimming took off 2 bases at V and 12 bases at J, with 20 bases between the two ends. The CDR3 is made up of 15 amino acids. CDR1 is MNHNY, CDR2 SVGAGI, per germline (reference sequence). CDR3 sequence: CASSYGTSSMIGQFF. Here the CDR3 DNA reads TGTGCCAGCAGTTACGGGACAAGTTCAATGATCGGGCAGTTCTTC.

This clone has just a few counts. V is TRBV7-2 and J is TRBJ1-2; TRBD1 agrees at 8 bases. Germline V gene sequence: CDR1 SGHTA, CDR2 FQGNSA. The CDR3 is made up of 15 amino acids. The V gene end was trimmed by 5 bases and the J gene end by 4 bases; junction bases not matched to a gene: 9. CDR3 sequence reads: CASSQTGARIYGYTF. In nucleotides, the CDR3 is TGTGCCAGCAGCCAGACAGGGGCCCGAATCTATGGCTACACCTTC.

CDR3 loop: CAISADSNQPQHF. The CDR3 region has the DNA TGTGCCATCAGTGCAGATAGCAATCAGCCCCAGCATTTT. The chain employs TRBV10-3 and TRBJ1-5, with D unclear. There are 13 residues in the CDR3. Trimming stripped 4 bases from V and 0 bases from J, with 4 bases between. CDR1 is ENHRY and CDR2 is SYGVKD in the germline V gene.

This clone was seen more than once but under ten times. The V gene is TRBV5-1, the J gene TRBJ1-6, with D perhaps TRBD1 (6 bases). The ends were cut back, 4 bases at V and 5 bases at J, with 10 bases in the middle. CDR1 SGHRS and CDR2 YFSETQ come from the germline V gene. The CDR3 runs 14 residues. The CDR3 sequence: CASSRAGDNSPLHF. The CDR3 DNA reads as TGCGCCAGCAGCCGAGCAGGGGATAATTCACCCCTCCACTTT.

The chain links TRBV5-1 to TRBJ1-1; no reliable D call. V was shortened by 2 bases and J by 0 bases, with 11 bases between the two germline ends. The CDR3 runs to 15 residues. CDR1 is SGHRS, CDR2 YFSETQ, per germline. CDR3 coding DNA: TGCGCCAGCAGCTTTGGAGTCAACTTGAACACTGAAGCTTTCTTT. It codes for CASSFGVNLNTEAFF.

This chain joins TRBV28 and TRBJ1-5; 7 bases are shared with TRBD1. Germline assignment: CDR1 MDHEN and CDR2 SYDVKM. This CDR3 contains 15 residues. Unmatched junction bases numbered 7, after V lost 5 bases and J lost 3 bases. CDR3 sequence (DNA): TGTGCCAGCAGTCCACCGGGACAGCTCAATCAGCCCCAGCATTTT. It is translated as CASSPPGQLNQPQHF. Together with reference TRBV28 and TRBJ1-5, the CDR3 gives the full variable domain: DVKVTQSSRYLVKRTGEKVFLECVQDMDHENMFWYRQDPGLGLRLIYFSYDVKMKEKGDIPEGYSVSREKKERFSLILESASTNQTSMYLCASSPPGQLNQPQHFGDGTRLSIL.

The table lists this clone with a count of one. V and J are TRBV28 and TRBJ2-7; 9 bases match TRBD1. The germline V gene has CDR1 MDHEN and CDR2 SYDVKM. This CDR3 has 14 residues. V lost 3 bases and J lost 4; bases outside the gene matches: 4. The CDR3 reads CASSFPQGAYEQYF. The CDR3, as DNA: TGTGCCAGCAGTTTCCCACAGGGGGCATACGAGCAGTACTTC.

The CDR3 nucleotides are TGTGCCAGCAGCCCTGGGCGGGAGTACGAGCAGTACTTC. Its protein is CASSPGREYEQYF. The rearrangement uses TRBV7-2 and TRBJ2-7, with 7 bases matching TRBD2. The CDR3 is 13 amino acids. The trim removed 5 bases at V and 4 bases at J, leaving 5 bases unmatched. Germline CDR1 and CDR2: SGHTA and FQGNSA.

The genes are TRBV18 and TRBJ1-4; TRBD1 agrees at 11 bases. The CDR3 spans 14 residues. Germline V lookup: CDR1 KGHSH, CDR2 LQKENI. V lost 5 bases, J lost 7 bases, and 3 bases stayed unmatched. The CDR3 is CASSSDRGLEKLFF. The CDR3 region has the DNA TGTGCCAGCTCATCGGACAGGGGGCTTGAAAAACTGTTTTTT. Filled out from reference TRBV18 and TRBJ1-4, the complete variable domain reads NAGVMQNPRHLVRRRGQEARLRCSPMKGHSHVYWYRQLPEEGLKFMVYLQKENIIDESGMPKERFSAEFPKEGPSILRIQQVVRGDSAAYFCASSSDRGLEKLFFGSGTQLSVL.

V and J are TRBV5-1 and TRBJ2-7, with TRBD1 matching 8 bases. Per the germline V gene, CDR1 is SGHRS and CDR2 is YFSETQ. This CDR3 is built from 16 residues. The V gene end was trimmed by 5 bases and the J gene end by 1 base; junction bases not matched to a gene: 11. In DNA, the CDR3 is TGCGCCAGCAGGAAACCGGGCGGACAGGGTTCCTACGAGCAGTACTTC. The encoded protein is CASRKPGGQGSYEQYF.

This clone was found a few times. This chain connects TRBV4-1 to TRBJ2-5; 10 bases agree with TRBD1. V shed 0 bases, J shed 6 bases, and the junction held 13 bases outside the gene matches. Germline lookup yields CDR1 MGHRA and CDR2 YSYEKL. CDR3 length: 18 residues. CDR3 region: CASSQDEVRTGGVKTQYF. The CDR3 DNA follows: TGCGCCAGCAGCCAAGATGAAGTTCGGACAGGGGGTGTTAAGACCCAGTACTTC.

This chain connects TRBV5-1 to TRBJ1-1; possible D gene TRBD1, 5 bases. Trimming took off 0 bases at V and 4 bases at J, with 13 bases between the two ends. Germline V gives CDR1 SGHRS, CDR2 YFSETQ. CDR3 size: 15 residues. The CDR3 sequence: CASSLGPGQGTEAFF. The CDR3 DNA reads TGCGCCAGCAGCTTGGGTCCAGGGCAAGGCACTGAAGCTTTCTTT.

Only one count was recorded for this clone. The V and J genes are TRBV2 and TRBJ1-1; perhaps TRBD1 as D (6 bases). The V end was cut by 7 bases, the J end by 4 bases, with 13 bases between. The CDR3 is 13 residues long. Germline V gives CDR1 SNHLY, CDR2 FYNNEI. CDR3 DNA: TGTGCCAGCACCGGGCAGGGGATCACTGAAGCTTTCTTT. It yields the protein CASTGQGITEAFF. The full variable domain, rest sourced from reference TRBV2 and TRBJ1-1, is EPEVTQTPSHQVTQMGQEVILRCVPISNHLYFYWYRQILGQKVEFLVSFYNNEISEKSEIFDDQFSVERPDGSNFTLKIRSTKLEDSAMYFCASTGQGITEAFFGQGTRLTVV.